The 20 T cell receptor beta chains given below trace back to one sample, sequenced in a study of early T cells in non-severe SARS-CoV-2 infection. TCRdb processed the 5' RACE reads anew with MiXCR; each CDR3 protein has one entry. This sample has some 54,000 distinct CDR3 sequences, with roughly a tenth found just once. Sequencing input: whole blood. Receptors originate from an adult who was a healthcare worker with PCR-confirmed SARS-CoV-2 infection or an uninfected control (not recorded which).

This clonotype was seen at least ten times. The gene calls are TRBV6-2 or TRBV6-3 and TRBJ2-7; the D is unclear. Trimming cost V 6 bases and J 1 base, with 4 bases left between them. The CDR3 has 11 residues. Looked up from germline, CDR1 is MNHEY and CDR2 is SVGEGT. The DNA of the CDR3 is TGTGCCAGCAGACTTTCCTACGAGCAGTACTTC. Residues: CASRLSYEQYF.

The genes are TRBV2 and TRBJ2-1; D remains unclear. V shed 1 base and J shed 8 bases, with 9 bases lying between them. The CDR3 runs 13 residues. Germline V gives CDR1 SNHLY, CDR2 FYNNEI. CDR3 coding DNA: TGTGCCAGCAGTGAAGAGTGGGTGTATGAGCAGTTCTTC. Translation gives CASSEEWVYEQFF.

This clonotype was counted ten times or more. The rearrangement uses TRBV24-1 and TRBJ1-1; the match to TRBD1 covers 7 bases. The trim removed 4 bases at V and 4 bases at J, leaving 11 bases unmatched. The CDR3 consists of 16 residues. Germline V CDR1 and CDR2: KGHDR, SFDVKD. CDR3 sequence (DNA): TGTGCCACCAGTGACGATACGACAGGGACTGGCACTGAAGCTTTCTTT. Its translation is CATSDDTTGTGTEAFF.

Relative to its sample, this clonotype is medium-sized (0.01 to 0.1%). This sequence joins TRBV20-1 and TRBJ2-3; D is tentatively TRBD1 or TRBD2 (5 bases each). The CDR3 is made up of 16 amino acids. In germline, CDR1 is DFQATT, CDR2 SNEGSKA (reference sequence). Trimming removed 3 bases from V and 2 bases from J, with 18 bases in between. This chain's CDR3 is CSARSRDELYTDTQYF. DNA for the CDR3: TGCAGTGCTAGGTCCCGGGACGAACTTTACACAGATACGCAGTATTTT.

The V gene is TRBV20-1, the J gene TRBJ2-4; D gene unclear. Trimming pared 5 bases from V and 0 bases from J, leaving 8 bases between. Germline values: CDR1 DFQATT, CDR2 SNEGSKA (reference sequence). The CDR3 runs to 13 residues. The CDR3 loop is CSAHGLAKNIQYF. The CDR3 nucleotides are TGCAGTGCTCACGGCCTAGCCAAAAACATTCAGTACTTC.

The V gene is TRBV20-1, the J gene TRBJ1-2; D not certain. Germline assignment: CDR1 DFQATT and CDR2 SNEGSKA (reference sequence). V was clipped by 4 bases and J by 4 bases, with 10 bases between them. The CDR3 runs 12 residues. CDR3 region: CSANKLLYGYTF. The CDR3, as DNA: TGCAGTGCTAATAAGCTACTCTATGGCTACACCTTC.

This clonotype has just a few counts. The CDR3 protein is CASSQGGRGYSLTDTQYF. Here the CDR3 DNA reads TGTGCCAGCAGTCAGGGTGGCAGGGGCTACTCCCTCACAGATACGCAGTATTTT. J is TRBJ2-3 and V is TRBV6-6; D possibly corresponds to TRBD1 (6 bases). V was pared by 5 bases and J by 2 bases, with 23 bases between. The CDR3 is 18 residues long. Per germline, CDR1 MNHNY and CDR2 SVGAGI (reference sequence).

CDR3 in amino acids: CATGRGGSNTEAFF. DNA of the CDR3: TGTGCCACAGGACGGGGGGGCTCTAACACTGAAGCTTTCTTT. V and J are TRBV12-3 or TRBV12-4 and TRBJ1-1, with a possible D match to TRBD1 (6 bases). Trimming took 10 bases from V and 2 from J, leaving 17 bases between them. The CDR3 covers 14 residues.

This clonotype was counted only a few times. In nucleotides, the CDR3 is TGTGCCAGCAGCTTGACCCCCTACAATGAGCAGTTCTTC. This translates into CASSLTPYNEQFF. The chain is built from TRBV5-4 and TRBJ2-1; D uncertain. The CDR3 sequence is 13 residues long. Trimming shortened V by 1 base and J by 2 bases, and 4 bases separated the two germline ends. Germline assignment: CDR1 SGHNT and CDR2 YYREEE (reference sequence).

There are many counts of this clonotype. DNA of the CDR3: TGTGCCATCAGTGGGTCGGGGGGAGAGACCCAGTACTTC. This codes for CAISGSGGETQYF. The chain uses TRBV10-3 and TRBJ2-5; 7 bases line up with TRBD2. The V segment lost 4 bases and the J segment 4 bases; nucleotides outside the gene matches: 3. The CDR3 extends over 13 amino acids. Germline assignment: CDR1 ENHRY and CDR2 SYGVKD.

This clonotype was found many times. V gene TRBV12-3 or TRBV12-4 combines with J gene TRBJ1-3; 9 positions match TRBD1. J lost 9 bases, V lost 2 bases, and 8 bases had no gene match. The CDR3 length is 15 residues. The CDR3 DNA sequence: TGTGCCAGCAGTTTATACGGGACAGGGAACGCCACCATATATTTT. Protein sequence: CASSLYGTGNATIYF.

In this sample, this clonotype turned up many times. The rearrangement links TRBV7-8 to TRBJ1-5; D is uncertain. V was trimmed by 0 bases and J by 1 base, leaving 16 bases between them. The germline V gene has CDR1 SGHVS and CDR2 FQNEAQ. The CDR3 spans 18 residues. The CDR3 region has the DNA TGTGCCAGCAGCTTAGCGGTTATTGAGAAGTGGAGCAATCAGCCCCAGCATTTT. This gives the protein CASSLAVIEKWSNQPQHF.

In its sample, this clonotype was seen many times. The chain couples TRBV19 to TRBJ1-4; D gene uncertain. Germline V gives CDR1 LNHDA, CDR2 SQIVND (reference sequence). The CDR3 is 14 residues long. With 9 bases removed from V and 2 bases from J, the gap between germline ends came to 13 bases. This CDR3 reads CASSKRGTNEKLFF. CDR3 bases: TGTGCCAGCTCAAAGAGAGGGACTAATGAAAAACTGTTTTTT. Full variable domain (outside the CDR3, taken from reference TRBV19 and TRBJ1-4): DGGITQSPKYLFRKEGQNVTLSCEQNLNHDAMYWYRQDPGQGLRLIYYSQIVNDFQKGDIAEGYSVSREKKESFPLTVTSAQKNPTAFYLCASSKRGTNEKLFFGSGTQLSVL.

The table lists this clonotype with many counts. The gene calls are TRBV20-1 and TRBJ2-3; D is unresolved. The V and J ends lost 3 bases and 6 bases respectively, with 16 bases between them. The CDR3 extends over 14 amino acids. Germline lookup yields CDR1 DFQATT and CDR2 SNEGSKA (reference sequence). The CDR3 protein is CSARHPGPRDTQYF. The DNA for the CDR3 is TGCAGTGCTAGGCACCCGGGCCCCAGGGATACGCAGTATTTT.

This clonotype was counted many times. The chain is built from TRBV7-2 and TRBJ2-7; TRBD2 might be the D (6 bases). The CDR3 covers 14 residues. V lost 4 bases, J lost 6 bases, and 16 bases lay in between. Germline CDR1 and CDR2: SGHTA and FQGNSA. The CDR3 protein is CASSSGWTTGEQYF. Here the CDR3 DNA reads TGTGCCAGCAGCTCCGGATGGACTACGGGCGAGCAGTACTTC.

CDR3 bases: TGTGCCAGCAGCCCCGGACTAGCGGGGTCCTCCTACGAGCAGTACTTC. This translates into CASSPGLAGSSYEQYF. This chain connects TRBV7-6 to TRBJ2-7, with 12 bases aligning to TRBD2. The V gene's germline CDR1 is SGHVS and CDR2 FNYEAQ. J lost 0 bases, V lost 5 bases, and 5 bases had no gene match. The CDR3 is made up of 16 amino acids.

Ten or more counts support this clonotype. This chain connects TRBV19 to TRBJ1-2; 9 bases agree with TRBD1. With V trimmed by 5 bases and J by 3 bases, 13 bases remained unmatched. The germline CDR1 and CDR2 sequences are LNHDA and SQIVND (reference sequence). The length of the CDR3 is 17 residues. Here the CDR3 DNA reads TGTGCCAGTAGTCCACCGTGGGGACAGGGATCGCACTATGGCTACACCTTC. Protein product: CASSPPWGQGSHYGYTF.

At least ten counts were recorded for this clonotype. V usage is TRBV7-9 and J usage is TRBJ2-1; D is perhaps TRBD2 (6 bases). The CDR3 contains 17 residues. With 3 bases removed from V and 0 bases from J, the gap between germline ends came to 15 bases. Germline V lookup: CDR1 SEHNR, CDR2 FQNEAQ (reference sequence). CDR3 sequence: CASSLGLRTGSYNEQFF. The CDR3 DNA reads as TGTGCCAGCAGCTTGGGACTCCGAACCGGCTCCTACAATGAGCAGTTCTTC.

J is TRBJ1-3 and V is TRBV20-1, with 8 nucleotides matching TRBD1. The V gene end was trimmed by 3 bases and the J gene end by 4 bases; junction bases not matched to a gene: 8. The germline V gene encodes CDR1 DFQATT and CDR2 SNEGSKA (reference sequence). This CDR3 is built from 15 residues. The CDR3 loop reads CSASRDRGRGNTIYF. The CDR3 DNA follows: TGCAGTGCTAGTCGCGACAGGGGACGCGGAAACACCATATATTTT.

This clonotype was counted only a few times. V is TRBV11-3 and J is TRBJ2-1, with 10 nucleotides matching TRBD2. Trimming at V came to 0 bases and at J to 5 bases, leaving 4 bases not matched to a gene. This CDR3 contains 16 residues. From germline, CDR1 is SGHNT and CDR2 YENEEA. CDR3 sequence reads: CASSLDGLAGDNEQFF. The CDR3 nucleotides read TGTGCCAGCAGCTTAGATGGGCTAGCGGGGGACAATGAGCAGTTCTTC.